The 15 T cell receptor beta chains below come from one sample, sequenced in a study of T cell changes during pregnancy in multiple sclerosis. Libraries were prepared by immunoSEQ multiplex PCR; TCRdb keeps only in-frame clonotypes and omits some of them. The sample has tens of thousands of clones; around nine tenths are singletons. The source material was peripheral blood, sampled in the first trimester of pregnancy. Receptor source: a female donor in good health, enrolled as a control in a pregnancy study.

This chain's CDR3 is CASSLVFGGREDTQYF. Written as DNA, the CDR3 is TGTGCCAGCAGCTTAGTATTTGGCGGGAGGGAAGATACGCAGTATTTT. This chain joins TRBV7-8 and TRBJ2-3, with 9 bases matching TRBD2. The CDR3 is 16 amino acids. The V segment lost 1 base and the J segment 5 bases; nucleotides outside the gene matches: 7. Per the germline V gene, CDR1 is SGHVS and CDR2 is FQNEAQ.

The chain is built from TRBV7-2 and TRBJ1-2; tentative D call: TRBD1 (5 bases). Germline V CDR1 and CDR2: SGHTA, FQGNSA. V was cut by 2 bases and J by 8 bases, with 12 bases left in between. The CDR3 spans 13 residues. The CDR3 nucleotides read TGTGCCAGCAGCTTAAGGGGAGGGAACGGCTACACCTTC. This translates into CASSLRGGNGYTF.

This clone was recorded once. This sequence joins TRBV14 and TRBJ2-7, with D unclear. Germline CDR1 and CDR2: SGHDN and FVKESK. V was trimmed by 1 base and J by 2 bases, leaving 9 bases between them. This CDR3 contains 14 residues. The CDR3 DNA follows: TGTGCCAGCAGCCAAGGAGGCGGCCCCTACGAGCAGTACTTC. It yields the protein CASSQGGGPYEQYF.

This sequence joins TRBV28 and TRBJ1-3; 7 bases map to TRBD1. Germline-derived CDR1 and CDR2 are MDHEN and SYDVKM. V gave up 10 bases and J gave up 0 bases; unmatched junction bases: 9. CDR3 length: 15 residues. This CDR3 reads CATRDRTLSGNTIYF. The CDR3 nucleotides are TGTGCCACCCGGGACAGAACCCTCTCTGGAAACACCATATATTTT.

The table lists this clone with a count of one. CDR3 sequence: CASSLFGGNQPQHF. Here the CDR3 DNA reads TGTGCCAGCAGTTTATTCGGAGGCAATCAGCCCCAGCATTTT. This sequence joins TRBV28 and TRBJ1-5; D not certain. Germline V gene data show CDR1 as MDHEN and CDR2 as SYDVKM. The CDR3 sequence is 14 residues long. V was shortened by 1 base and J by 2 bases, with 6 bases between the two germline ends.

The chain is built from TRBV7-6 and TRBJ1-2; D perhaps matches TRBD1 (5 bases). Germline assignment: CDR1 SGHVS and CDR2 FNYEAQ. The length of the CDR3 is 12 residues. The CDR3 loop reads CVTGEWGDGYTF. In nucleotides, the CDR3 is TGTGTCACAGGCGAGTGGGGCGACGGCTACACCTTC.

V is TRBV6-5 and J is TRBJ2-1; 7 nucleotides line up with TRBD2. This CDR3 is built from 13 residues. V shed 7 bases, J shed 10 bases, and the junction held 10 bases outside the gene matches. CDR1 and CDR2 from the germline V gene are MNHEY and SVGAGI. CDR3 sequence (DNA): TGTGCCAGCACGCCTAGCGGAGCCGCGGAGCAGTTCTTC. Translating it yields CASTPSGAAEQFF.

CDR3 loop: CASSTHSGLAGLYNEQFF. CDR3 DNA: TGTGCCAGCAGTACCCACTCTGGACTAGCGGGCCTCTACAATGAGCAGTTCTTC. V is TRBV28 and J is TRBJ2-1; TRBD2 aligns across 11 bases. V shed 5 bases, J shed 3 bases, and the junction held 12 bases outside the gene matches. This CDR3 has 18 amino acids. Germline V gene data show CDR1 as MDHEN and CDR2 as SYDVKM.

The J gene is TRBJ1-1, the V gene TRBV7-9, with D tentatively TRBD1 (5 bases). The CDR3 consists of 13 residues. Germline V gene lookup returns CDR1 SEHNR and CDR2 FQNEAQ (reference sequence). V dropped 4 bases and J dropped 3 bases, with 9 bases sitting between them. Written as DNA, the CDR3 is TGTGCCAGCAGCTCCAAAGGGGACACTGAAGCTTTCTTT. Translated, it gives CASSSKGDTEAFF.

The rearrangement joins TRBV5-1 to TRBJ1-4; TRBD1 agrees at 8 bases. Trimming took 2 bases from V and 0 from J; bases not matched to a gene: 3. Germline CDR1 reads SGHRS; CDR2 reads YFSETQ. This CDR3 contains 16 residues. CDR3 in DNA: TGCGCCAGCAGCTTAGGGACAGGTGCAACTAATGAAAAACTGTTTTTT. This codes for CASSLGTGATNEKLFF.

V is TRBV10-1 and J is TRBJ2-7; D gene unclear. The CDR3 length is 11 residues. Trimming left V 3 bases short and J 7 bases short, with 7 bases between. Germline CDR1 and CDR2: WNHNN and SYGVQD (reference sequence). CDR3 bases: TGCGCCAGCAGTGACAAAGCTGAGCAGTACTTC. It specifies CASSDKAEQYF.

The chain joins TRBV27 to TRBJ1-2; D possibly corresponds to TRBD1 (6 bases). CDR1 is MNHEY and CDR2 is SMNVEV in the germline V gene (reference sequence). The CDR3 contains 14 residues. V was trimmed by 2 bases and J by 7 bases, leaving 14 bases between them. The DNA of the CDR3 is TGTGCCAGCAGTTTAGCCTTACAGGGTCCTGGCTACACCTTC. It is translated as CASSLALQGPGYTF.

V usage is TRBV5-1 and J usage is TRBJ2-1; the match to TRBD2 covers 9 bases. The CDR3 is 17 residues long. V shed 0 bases, J shed 4 bases, and the junction held 8 bases outside the gene matches. Germline V gives CDR1 SGHRS, CDR2 YFSETQ. In nucleotides, the CDR3 is TGCGCCAGCAGCTTGGCCCTTGTAGCGGGAGCTTACAATGAGCAGTTCTTC. This encodes CASSLALVAGAYNEQFF.

V and J are TRBV7-2 and TRBJ2-1; TRBD1 matches 9 bases. CDR1 and CDR2 (germline): SGHTA, FQGNSA. With V trimmed by 3 bases and J by 6 bases, 6 bases remained unmatched. CDR3 size: 15 residues. The CDR3 region has the DNA TGTGCCAGCAGCTTTATGGGGACAGGGACCAATGAGCAGTTCTTC. This codes for CASSFMGTGTNEQFF. The complete variable domain, with remaining parts taken from reference TRBV7-2 and TRBJ2-1, reads GAGVSQSPSNKVTEKGKDVELRCDPISGHTALYWYRQSLGQGLEFLIYFQGNSAPDKSGLPSDRFSAERTGGSVSTLTIQRTQQEDSAVYLCASSFMGTGTNEQFFGPGTRLTVL.

The rearrangement joins TRBV28 to TRBJ2-2, with D possibly matching TRBD2 (6 bases). V was pared by 7 bases and J by 5 bases, with 20 bases between. The length of the CDR3 is 16 residues. The germline V gene encodes CDR1 MDHEN and CDR2 SYDVKM. CDR3 residues: CASNWGFGTGTGELFF. CDR3 bases: TGTGCCAGCAACTGGGGGTTCGGGACTGGGACCGGGGAGCTGTTTTTT.